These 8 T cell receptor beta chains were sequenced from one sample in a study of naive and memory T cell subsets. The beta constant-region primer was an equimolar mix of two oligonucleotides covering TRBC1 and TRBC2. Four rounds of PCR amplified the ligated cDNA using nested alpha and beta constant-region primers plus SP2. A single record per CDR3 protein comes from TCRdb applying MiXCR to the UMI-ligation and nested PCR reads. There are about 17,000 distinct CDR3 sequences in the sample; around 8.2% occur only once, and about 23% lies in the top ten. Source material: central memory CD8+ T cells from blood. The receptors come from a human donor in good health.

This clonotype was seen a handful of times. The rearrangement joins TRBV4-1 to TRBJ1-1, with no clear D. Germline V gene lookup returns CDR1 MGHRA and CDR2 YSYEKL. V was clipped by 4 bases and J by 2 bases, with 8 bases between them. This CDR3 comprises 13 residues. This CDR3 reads CASSPSENTEAFF. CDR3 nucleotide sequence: TGCGCCAGCAGCCCCAGTGAAAACACTGAAGCTTTCTTT.

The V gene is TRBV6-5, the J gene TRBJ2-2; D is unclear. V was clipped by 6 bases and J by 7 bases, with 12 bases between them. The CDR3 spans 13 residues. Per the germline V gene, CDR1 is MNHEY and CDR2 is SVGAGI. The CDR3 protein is CASSIDFNGELFF. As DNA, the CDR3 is TGTGCCAGCAGCATAGATTTTAACGGGGAGCTGTTTTTT.

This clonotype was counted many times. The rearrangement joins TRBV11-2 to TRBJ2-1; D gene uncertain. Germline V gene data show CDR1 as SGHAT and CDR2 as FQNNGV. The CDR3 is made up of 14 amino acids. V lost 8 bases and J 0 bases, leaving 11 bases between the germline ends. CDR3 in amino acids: CASAKDDSYNEQFF. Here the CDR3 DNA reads TGTGCCAGCGCTAAAGACGACTCCTACAATGAGCAGTTCTTC. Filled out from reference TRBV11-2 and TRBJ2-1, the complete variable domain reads EAGVAQSPRYKIIEKRQSVAFWCNPISGHATLYWYQQILGQGPKLLIQFQNNGVVDDSQLPKDRFSAERLKGVDSTLKIQPAKLEDSAVYLCASAKDDSYNEQFFGPGTRLTVL.

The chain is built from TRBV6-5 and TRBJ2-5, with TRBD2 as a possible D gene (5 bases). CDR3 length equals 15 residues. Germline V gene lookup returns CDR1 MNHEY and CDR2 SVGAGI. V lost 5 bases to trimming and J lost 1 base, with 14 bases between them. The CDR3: CASSSGLWGQETQYF. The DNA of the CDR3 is TGTGCCAGCAGTAGCGGTCTGTGGGGCCAAGAGACCCAGTACTTC.

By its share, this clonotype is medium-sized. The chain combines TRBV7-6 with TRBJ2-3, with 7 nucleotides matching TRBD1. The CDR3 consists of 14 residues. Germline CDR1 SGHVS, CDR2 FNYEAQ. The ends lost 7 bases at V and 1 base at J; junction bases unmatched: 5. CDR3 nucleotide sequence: TGTGCCAGCACCAGAGGGACAGGCACAGATACGCAGTATTTT. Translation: CASTRGTGTDTQYF.

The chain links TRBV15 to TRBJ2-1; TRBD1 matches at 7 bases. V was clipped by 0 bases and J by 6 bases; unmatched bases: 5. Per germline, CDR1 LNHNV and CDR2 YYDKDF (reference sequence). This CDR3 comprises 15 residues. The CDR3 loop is CATSRDRAGGNEQFF. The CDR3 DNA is TGTGCCACCAGCAGAGATAGGGCAGGGGGCAATGAGCAGTTCTTC.

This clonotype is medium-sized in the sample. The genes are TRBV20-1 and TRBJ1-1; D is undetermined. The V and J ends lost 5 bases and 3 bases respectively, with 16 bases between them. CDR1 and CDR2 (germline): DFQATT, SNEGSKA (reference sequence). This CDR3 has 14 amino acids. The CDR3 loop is CSARTSEGDTEAFF. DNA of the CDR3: TGCAGTGCTCGCACCTCGGAGGGAGACACTGAAGCTTTCTTT.

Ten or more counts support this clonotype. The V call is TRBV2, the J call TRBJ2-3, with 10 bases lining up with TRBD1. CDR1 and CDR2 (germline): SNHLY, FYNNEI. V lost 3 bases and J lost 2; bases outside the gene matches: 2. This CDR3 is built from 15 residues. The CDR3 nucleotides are TGTGCCAGCAGTGATGGGACAGGGGCCACAGATACGCAGTATTTT. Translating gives CASSDGTGATDTQYF.